Listed here is a single TCR beta chain. The antigen is unknown. The read is 3 residues too short to cover the CDR3 end, so that end is filled in from the germline J gene. The repertoire was sequenced with immunoSEQ multiplex PCR; TCRdb's copy has only in-frame clones and lacks some. Found here are several thousand clones; the top ten clones hold about two fifths. The data are from a study of Tregs in tolerant kidney transplant recipients. The nonmyeloablative bone marrow transplants came from related graft donors, with transient mixed chimerism. CDR3 size: 15 residues. Germline CDR1 and CDR2: MNHNS and SASEGT. J was trimmed by 9 bases and V by 1 base; bases with no gene match: 4. Study observations and caveats: Findings come from small patient numbers and require larger validation. Tolerant patients' donor-specific Tregs expanded beyond overall Tregs, suggesting antigen-driven growth.

The clonotype was recovered from a human patient who received a combined kidney and bone marrow transplant. Some of the T cells may derive from the graft donor. The J gene is TRBJ2-1, the V gene TRBV6-1; the match to TRBD1 covers 12 bases. The source was CD8+ T cells from blood (PBMCs), collected 12 months after the transplant. Partial CDR3 DNA: TGTGCCAGCAGTGAAGAGGGACAGGGGGCGCTTGAG. This translates into CASSEEGQGALE. The whole CDR3 sequence is CASSEEGQGALEQFF.